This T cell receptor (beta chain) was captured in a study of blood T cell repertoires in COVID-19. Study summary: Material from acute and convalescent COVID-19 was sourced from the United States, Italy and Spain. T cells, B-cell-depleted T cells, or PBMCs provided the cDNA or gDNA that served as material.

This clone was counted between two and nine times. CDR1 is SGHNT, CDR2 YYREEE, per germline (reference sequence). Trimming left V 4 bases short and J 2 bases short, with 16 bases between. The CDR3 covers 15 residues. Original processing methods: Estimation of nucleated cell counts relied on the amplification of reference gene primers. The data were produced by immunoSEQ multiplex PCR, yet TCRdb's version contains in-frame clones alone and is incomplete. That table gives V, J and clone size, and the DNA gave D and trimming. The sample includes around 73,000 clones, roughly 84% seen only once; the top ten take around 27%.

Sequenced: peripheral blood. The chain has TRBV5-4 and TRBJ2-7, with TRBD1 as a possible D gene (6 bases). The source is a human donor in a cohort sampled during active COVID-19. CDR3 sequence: CASSRSTGSTYEQYF. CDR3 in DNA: TGTGCCAGCAGCAGGTCGACAGGATCCACCTACGAGCAGTACTTC.